The 14 T cell receptor beta chains below were found in one sample sequenced in a study of Graves' ophthalmopathy and Graves' hyperthyroidism. The authors amplified TCR beta CDR3 regions from RNA transcripts. The workflow started with a first-round RT-PCR run with HTBI primers and then moved on to a second-round multiplex PCR. TCRdb reanalysed the multiplex PCR reads using MiXCR and keeps one entry per CDR3 protein. This repertoire shows about 620,000 distinct CDR3 sequences, roughly 20% found once; its top ten account for around 7%. The specimen sequenced was peripheral blood. Receptor source: a woman in her late teens or twenties with stable Graves' hyperthyroidism. Some clones in this sample may be carry-over from other donors' samples.

Note on this clonotype: This may come from a read error, since a much larger clone is one base off. The chain has TRBV6-5 and TRBJ2-7; 8 positions agree with TRBD1. From germline, CDR1 is MNHEY and CDR2 SVGAGI. The CDR3 is made up of 17 amino acids. In DNA form, the CDR3 reads TGTGCCAGCAGTTACCTTACTGGACAGGGTGGCTCCGACGAGCAGTACTTC. Translated: CASSYLTGQGGSDEQYF.

Of note for this clonotype: An end of the junction differs from the germline gene, which may be a read error. V and J are TRBV15 and TRBJ1-5; tentative D call: TRBD1 (5 bases). The germline CDR1 and CDR2 sequences are LNHNV and YYDKDF (reference sequence). The CDR3 extends over 13 amino acids. The CDR3 protein is CTTSGGGNQSQHF. As DNA, the CDR3 is TGTACCACCAGCGGCGGGGGAAATCAGTCCCAGCATTTT.

This clonotype came up many times. V is TRBV2 and J is TRBJ1-5; D call uncertain. Germline V gene lookup returns CDR1 SNHLY and CDR2 FYNNEI. CDR3 length: 12 amino acids. The V and J ends lost 3 bases and 7 bases respectively, with 7 bases between them. In DNA form, the CDR3 reads TGTGCCAGCAGTGAGAACGACCAGCCCCAGCATTTT. It encodes CASSENDQPQHF.

This clonotype was seen repeatedly, ten times or more. The chain couples TRBV12-3 or TRBV12-4 to TRBJ1-5; D is undetermined. The CDR3 has 12 amino acids. V gave up 8 bases and J gave up 4 bases, with 9 bases separating them. The CDR3 here is CASSPTNQPQHF. CDR3 in DNA: TGTGCCAGCTCCCCCACTAATCAGCCCCAGCATTTT.

Turning to this clonotype: The missing conserved phenylalanine or tryptophan at the end of this CDR3 makes a read error likely. The chain couples TRBV15 to TRBJ1-2; perhaps TRBD1 as D (5 bases). The germline V and J ends were trimmed by 3 bases and 0 bases, with 14 bases remaining between them. The germline V gene has CDR1 LNHNV and CDR2 YYDKDF (reference sequence). The CDR3 has 16 residues. The CDR3 DNA reads as TGTGCCACCAGCAGGGAAAGTGACAGCCCTAACTATGGCTACACCCTC. As protein: CATSRESDSPNYGYTL.

A few counts support this clonotype. This chain joins TRBV6-9 and TRBJ2-3; D not certain. CDR3 length: 11 residues. V lost 7 bases and J lost 2, with 4 bases in between. Germline assignment: CDR1 MNHGY and CDR2 SVAAGI. The CDR3: CASTHTDTQYF. The CDR3 region has the DNA TGTGCCAGCACCCACACAGATACGCAGTATTTT.

This clonotype was picked up many times. The chain employs TRBV11-2 and TRBJ1-2; 7 bases fit TRBD1. Germline V gives CDR1 SGHAT, CDR2 FQNNGV. This CDR3 is built from 16 residues. V lost 4 bases, J lost 4 bases, and 12 bases stayed unmatched. CDR3 bases: TGTGCCAGCAGCTCTCCGGAGGGGGCCTTTCTCTATGGCTACACCTTC. Its translation is CASSSPEGAFLYGYTF.

V usage is TRBV28 and J usage is TRBJ2-7, with 8 positions matching TRBD1. The V gene end was trimmed by 2 bases and the J gene end by 2 bases; junction bases not matched to a gene: 8. The CDR3 spans 16 residues. The germline CDR1 and CDR2 sequences are MDHEN and SYDVKM. CDR3 DNA sequence: TGTGCCAGCAGTTTACAGCCTCGGGACAGGACCTACGAGCAGTACTTC. This sequence encodes CASSLQPRDRTYEQYF.

This clonotype was detected ten times or more. The chain recombines TRBV6-1 with TRBJ2-7; weak D call: TRBD1 (6 bases). This CDR3 has 15 residues. V was pared by 8 bases and J by 2 bases, with 19 bases between. Germline-derived CDR1 and CDR2 are MNHNS and SASEGT. CDR3 sequence (DNA): TGTGCCAGCTACGGTCCGGGACACGGTCCCTACGAGCAGTACTTC. Residues: CASYGPGHGPYEQYF.

This clonotype appeared many times. The chain is built from TRBV15 and TRBJ1-5, with a possible D match to TRBD1 (6 bases). Trimming shortened V by 0 bases and J by 2 bases, and 11 bases separated the two germline ends. This CDR3 contains 16 residues. Germline CDR1 reads LNHNV; CDR2 reads YYDKDF (reference sequence). CDR3 in DNA: TGTGCCACCAGCAGAGATAGCGGGGGCCGCAATCAGCCCCAGCATTTT. Translating it yields CATSRDSGGRNQPQHF.

This clonotype appeared many times. The CDR3 reads CASGSSPLHF. As DNA, the CDR3 is TGCGCCAGCGGTAGTTCACCCCTCCACTTT. The V call is TRBV4-1, the J call TRBJ1-6; D gene uncertain. CDR1 and CDR2 (germline): MGHRA, YSYEKL. V lost 8 bases, J lost 9 bases, and 5 bases lay in between. This CDR3 has 10 amino acids.

This chain links TRBV19 with TRBJ1-6, with TRBD1 as a possible D gene (5 bases). The length of the CDR3 is 15 residues. V lost 6 bases, J lost 8 bases, and 17 bases lay in between. Per germline, CDR1 LNHDA and CDR2 SQIVND (reference sequence). The CDR3 DNA reads as TGTGCCAGTAGGGGTGCCGGGACGGCGTATTCACCCCTCCACTTT. It specifies CASRGAGTAYSPLHF.

The chain links TRBV6-2 or TRBV6-3 to TRBJ2-4; D gene unclear. Germline V gene sequence: CDR1 MNHEY, CDR2 SVGEGT. V lost 10 bases and J 0 bases, leaving 10 bases between the germline ends. The CDR3 consists of 13 residues. DNA for the CDR3: TGTGCCACAACTACGGGAGCCAAAAACATTCAGTACTTC. This gives the protein CATTTGAKNIQYF.

This clonotype occurred a few times. This chain uses TRBV4-2 with TRBJ1-2; possibly TRBD1 for D (5 bases). The CDR3 is 16 residues long. Trimming took off 0 bases at V and 5 bases at J, with 16 bases between the two ends. CDR1 is LGHNA, CDR2 YNFKEQ, per germline. For the CDR3, the DNA is TGTGCCAGCAGCCAAGATATCGGCAGGGAGACTTATGGCTACACCTTC. Its translation: CASSQDIGRETYGYTF.